The clone carrying this T cell receptor (beta chain) has more than one count but fewer than ten. This sample is drawn from a study of T-cell reconstitution after alpha-beta-depleted transplantation in children. Construction of the TCRbeta library involved unique molecular identifiers. TCRdb used MiXCR to reprocess the PCR reads, holding one entry per CDR3 protein. The sample lists 230,000 or so distinct CDR3 sequences; approximately 9.9% were seen once. From germline, CDR1 is MDHEN and CDR2 SYDVKM. The CDR3 runs 14 residues. The ends were cut back, 4 bases at V and 5 bases at J, with 15 bases in the middle.

The chain uses TRBV28 and TRBJ2-7; D is perhaps TRBD1 (5 bases). The sample in question was PBMCs from the stem cell graft donor, obtained from the stem cell graft. The source is a human donor who donated a stem cell graft to a child with SCID. CDR3 bases: TGTGCCAGCAGTTACCAGACAGTGGCCCACGAGCAGTACTTC. Amino acid sequence: CASSYQTVAHEQYF.